The 23 T cell receptor beta chains reported below all come from one sample, sequenced in a study of shared clonotypes between healthy human individuals. The data were produced by immunoSEQ multiplex PCR, yet TCRdb's version contains in-frame clones alone and is incomplete. The sample lists over 850,000 clones, 70% to 80% seen once, with 0.55% to 0.7% in the top ten. Sequencing was performed on memory CD4+ T cells from PBMCs. Sample subset: CD45RA-negative fraction. The receptors stem from a man aged 18 to 30 in good health. Some clones in this sample may be carry-over from other donors' samples.

J is TRBJ2-1 and V is TRBV2; either TRBD1 or TRBD2 may supply D (5 bases each). The V end lost 7 bases, the J end lost 4 bases, and 11 bases lay between the germline ends. The germline CDR1 and CDR2 sequences are SNHLY and FYNNEI. The CDR3 has 13 residues. This CDR3 reads CASNDRGYNEQFF. The DNA for the CDR3 is TGTGCCAGCAACGACAGAGGGTACAATGAGCAGTTCTTC.

This chain links TRBV9 with TRBJ2-3; D perhaps matches TRBD1 (5 bases). Looked up from germline, CDR1 is SGDLS and CDR2 is YYNGEE. The CDR3 is made up of 16 amino acids. V was clipped by 1 base and J by 4 bases, with 16 bases between them. The CDR3 DNA follows: TGTGCCAGCAGCGTAAATGGGTTAACAGGAGCAGATACGCAGTATTTT. Encoded protein: CASSVNGLTGADTQYF.

V usage is TRBV28 and J usage is TRBJ2-5, with D tentatively TRBD1 or TRBD2 (6 bases each). Trimming pared 4 bases from V and 5 bases from J, leaving 23 bases between. The germline gives CDR1 MDHEN, CDR2 SYDVKM. There are 17 residues in the CDR3. For the CDR3, the DNA is TGTGCCAGCAGTTCGCCGCACGGGTCGGGGGCCGGGGAGACCCAGTACTTC. Protein: CASSSPHGSGAGETQYF.

In the case of this clone: The same CDR3 also results from other DNA sequences found in this sample. For the CDR3, the DNA is TGCGCCAGCAGCTTGTGGGGACAGGGGGATACGCAGTATTTT. Its translation: CASSLWGQGDTQYF. The chain couples TRBV5-1 to TRBJ2-3; 10 bases align to TRBD1. V gave up 1 base and J gave up 6 bases; unmatched junction bases: 2. Germline loops: CDR1 SGHRS, CDR2 YFSETQ. The CDR3 loop spans 14 amino acids.

The chain recombines TRBV13 with TRBJ2-7; 10 bases match TRBD2. The CDR3 has 17 amino acids. Germline V gene sequence: CDR1 PRHDT, CDR2 FYEKMQ (reference sequence). V lost 5 bases to trimming and J lost 2 bases; unmatched junction nucleotides: 12. The CDR3: CASSAGFLAGDTYEQYF. The DNA of the CDR3 is TGTGCCAGCAGCGCAGGGTTTCTAGCGGGAGATACCTACGAGCAGTACTTC.

This chain links TRBV28 with TRBJ2-3; D is perhaps TRBD2 (6 bases). V lost 5 bases and J 1 base, leaving 16 bases between the germline ends. The CDR3 runs 16 residues. In germline, CDR1 is MDHEN, CDR2 SYDVKM. DNA of the CDR3: TGTGCCAGCAGTGGAGGGATCGTCCAGGGCACAGATACGCAGTATTTT. This sequence encodes CASSGGIVQGTDTQYF.

The CDR3 spells CASSQAQGAPYEQYF. CDR3 in DNA: TGCGCCAGCAGCCAGGCCCAGGGGGCTCCCTACGAGCAGTACTTC. The chain joins TRBV4-1 to TRBJ2-7; 8 bases line up with TRBD1. From germline, CDR1 is MGHRA and CDR2 YSYEKL. The J segment lost 2 bases and the V segment lost 3 bases, leaving 6 bases of the junction unmatched. The CDR3 contains 15 residues.

Note on this clone: A much larger clone differs from this one at a single base, so this may be a read error. The chain joins TRBV30 to TRBJ2-1, with 13 bases that match TRBD2. Germline assignment: CDR1 GTSNPN and CDR2 SVGIG (reference sequence). The V segment lost 3 bases and the J segment 0 bases; nucleotides outside the gene matches: 5. This CDR3 has 17 amino acids. This CDR3 reads CAWSGGLAGSSYNEQFF. The CDR3 nucleotides are TGTGCCTGGAGCGGGGGACTAGCGGGAAGCTCCTACAATGAGCAGTTCTTC.

The chain joins TRBV7-3 to TRBJ2-7; TRBD2 matches 8 bases. Trimming took 6 bases from V and 2 from J; bases not matched to a gene: 6. The CDR3 loop spans 14 amino acids. CDR1 and CDR2 from the germline V gene are SGHTA and FQGTGA. CDR3 region: CASSPGGAPYEQYF. CDR3 nucleotide sequence: TGTGCCAGCAGTCCCGGGGGGGCTCCCTACGAGCAGTACTTC.

To note about this clone: This sample also contains other DNA sequences that code for the same CDR3. V and J are TRBV2 and TRBJ2-5; unclear D gene. The CDR3 runs to 14 residues. V gave up 7 bases and J gave up 5 bases, with 17 bases separating them. Germline CDR1 is SNHLY and CDR2 is FYNNEI. The DNA of the CDR3 is TGTGCCAGCATTCGGACCTTCCCCGGGGAGACCCAGTACTTC. Translation gives CASIRTFPGETQYF.

This chain links TRBV6-5 with TRBJ1-2; D is unclear. This CDR3 is built from 14 residues. V was pared by 5 bases and J by 1 base, with 11 bases between. Germline V CDR1 and CDR2: MNHEY, SVGAGI. This CDR3 is CASSIDGFNYGYTF. The DNA for the CDR3 is TGTGCCAGCAGTATTGACGGGTTTAACTATGGCTACACCTTC.

The chain has TRBV28 and TRBJ1-4, with D possibly TRBD1 on 5 matching bases. The germline V and J ends were trimmed by 6 bases and 10 bases, with 18 bases remaining between them. Germline V gene lookup returns CDR1 MDHEN and CDR2 SYDVKM. The CDR3 sequence is 14 residues long. The CDR3 DNA reads as TGTGCCAGCAGGTCTGGCGGGACCAGAGGAAAACTGTTTTTT. It specifies CASRSGGTRGKLFF. The full variable domain, with the rest looked up from reference TRBV28 and TRBJ1-4, is DVKVTQSSRYLVKRTGEKVFLECVQDMDHENMFWYRQDPGLGLRLIYFSYDVKMKEKGDIPEGYSVSREKKERFSLILESASTNQTSMYLCASRSGGTRGKLFFGSGTQLSVL.

The V gene is TRBV7-2, the J gene TRBJ2-5, with 8 bases fitting TRBD2. Per germline, CDR1 SGHTA and CDR2 FQGNSA. V lost 5 bases and J lost 4; bases outside the gene matches: 15. The CDR3 totals 17 residues. In DNA, the CDR3 is TGTGCCAGCAGCCCAATGGGGAGCGGGAGAGCTGGAGAGACCCAGTACTTC. Protein product: CASSPMGSGRAGETQYF.

This clone was seen only a few times. The V call is TRBV6-5, the J call TRBJ2-2; 8 nucleotides agree with TRBD2. The germline CDR1 and CDR2 sequences are MNHEY and SVGAGI. V trimming: 0 bases; J trimming: 6 bases; junction bases outside the gene matches: 6. This CDR3 contains 16 residues. CDR3 in amino acids: CASSYSIMREAGELFF. The CDR3 region has the DNA TGTGCCAGCAGTTACTCGATTATGCGGGAGGCCGGGGAGCTGTTTTTT.

This chain joins TRBV28 and TRBJ1-2, with 7 bases matching TRBD1. V dropped 6 bases and J dropped 3; count of bases not matched to a gene: 13. Germline-derived CDR1 and CDR2 are MDHEN and SYDVKM. The CDR3 is made up of 16 amino acids. CDR3 region: CASSQGGRGGYYGYTF. The CDR3 nucleotides are TGTGCCAGCAGCCAAGGGGGCAGGGGCGGTTACTATGGCTACACCTTC.

The chain is built from TRBV28 and TRBJ1-2; 9 nucleotides align to TRBD1. CDR1 and CDR2 from the germline V gene are MDHEN and SYDVKM. The CDR3 is made up of 17 amino acids. V was pared by 6 bases and J by 0 bases, with 11 bases of the junction left unmatched. In nucleotides, the CDR3 is TGTGCCAGCAGGGGCACAGGGACAGGGTCTACTAACTATGGCTACACCTTC. It encodes CASRGTGTGSTNYGYTF.

This rearrangement joins TRBV7-3 to TRBJ2-7; a weak D match, TRBD1 (5 bases). The CDR3 is 13 amino acids. V was clipped by 4 bases and J by 6 bases, with 13 bases between them. The germline V gene encodes CDR1 SGHTA and CDR2 FQGTGA. CDR3 DNA sequence: TGTGCCAGCAGCTCCGCCTTAGGGGCCGAGCAGTACTTC. Its protein is CASSSALGAEQYF.

J is TRBJ1-4 and V is TRBV15; TRBD1 matches at 9 bases. The CDR3 has 16 residues. V dropped 1 base and J dropped 8; count of bases not matched to a gene: 8. Germline V gene sequence: CDR1 LNHNV, CDR2 YYDKDF (reference sequence). The CDR3 DNA follows: TGTGCCACCAGCAGAGGGAACAGGGGGCTACGGGAAAAACTGTTTTTT. This gives the protein CATSRGNRGLREKLFF.

The V and J genes are TRBV2 and TRBJ1-2, with D tentatively TRBD1 (6 bases). The CDR3 contains 14 residues. The germline V and J ends were trimmed by 6 bases and 5 bases, with 16 bases remaining between them. Germline V CDR1 and CDR2: SNHLY, FYNNEI. DNA for the CDR3: TGTGCCAGCAGGGCGGGCACAGGGAGGTATGGCTACACCTTC. Translation gives CASRAGTGRYGYTF.

On this clone itself: A far larger clone is a single base away, which makes a read error likely. This chain uses TRBV5-1 with TRBJ1-2; no firm D call. Trimming removed 6 bases from V and 1 base from J, with 10 bases in between. The CDR3 loop spans 13 amino acids. Germline V gene lookup returns CDR1 SGHRS and CDR2 YFSETQ. The CDR3 DNA reads TGCGCCAGCACCGGACGGGTTAACTATGGCTACACCTTC. Protein sequence: CASTGRVNYGYTF.

The chain combines TRBV12-5 with TRBJ2-7; no clear D. The length of the CDR3 is 12 residues. Germline V gene sequence: CDR1 LGHNT, CDR2 FRNRAP. The V end lost 3 bases, the J end lost 1 base, and 4 bases lay between the germline ends. The CDR3 loop is CASGFRSYEQYF. CDR3 in DNA: TGTGCTAGTGGTTTTCGATCCTACGAGCAGTACTTC. Full variable domain (remainder filled in from reference TRBV12-5 and TRBJ2-7): DARVTQTPRHKVTEMGQEVTMRCQPILGHNTVFWYRQTMMQGLELLAYFRNRAPLDDSGMPKDRFSAEMPDATLATLKIQPSEPRDSAVYFCASGFRSYEQYFGPGTRLTVT.

The rearrangement joins TRBV30 to TRBJ1-3; D uncertain. Germline CDR1 is GTSNPN and CDR2 is SVGIG (reference sequence). The ends were cut back, 5 bases at V and 0 bases at J, with 8 bases in the middle. The CDR3 runs 13 residues. Here the CDR3 reads CAWAQSSGNTIYF. CDR3 nucleotides: TGTGCCTGGGCCCAGAGCTCTGGAAACACCATATATTTT.

The gene calls are TRBV7-2 and TRBJ2-3, with 7 bases identical to TRBD2. The V gene end was trimmed by 8 bases and the J gene end by 6 bases; junction bases not matched to a gene: 17. The V gene's germline CDR1 is SGHTA and CDR2 FQGNSA. This CDR3 has 16 amino acids. The CDR3 reads CASVRSGGGFRDTQYF. CDR3 coding DNA: TGTGCCAGCGTACGGTCGGGAGGTGGGTTCCGGGATACGCAGTATTTT.